A single sample is the source of the 11 T cell receptor beta chains below, sequenced in a study of shared clonotypes between healthy human individuals. Some clones are missing from TCRdb's copy, which holds only in-frame ones; the method was immunoSEQ multiplex PCR. The sample comprises over a million clones, approximately 80% of which are singletons, and under 0.65% rests with the top ten. The sample consisted of memory CD4+ T cells from PBMCs. Sample subset: CD45RA-negative fraction. The receptors here all came from a man between 18 and 35 years old in good health. Some clones in this sample may be carry-over from other donors' samples.

The chain recombines TRBV2 with TRBJ1-5; no definite D call. Trimming took 6 bases from V and 5 from J, leaving 14 bases between them. Germline V gene sequence: CDR1 SNHLY, CDR2 FYNNEI. The CDR3 length is 14 residues. The CDR3 reads CASRADSGYQPQHF. The CDR3 nucleotides read TGTGCCAGCAGAGCGGATTCGGGATATCAGCCCCAGCATTTT.

This sequence joins TRBV28 and TRBJ1-5; D unresolved. The CDR3 loop spans 16 amino acids. Trimming took off 2 bases at V and 1 base at J, with 12 bases between the two ends. Germline lookup yields CDR1 MDHEN and CDR2 SYDVKM. The CDR3 nucleotides read TGTGCCAGCAGTTTAATGTCCTTACTGAGCAATCAGCCCCAGCATTTT. It is translated as CASSLMSLLSNQPQHF.

The CDR3 sequence is CASSLAGGAHEQYF. For the CDR3, the DNA is TGTGCCAGCAGCTTAGCCGGAGGAGCGCACGAGCAGTACTTC. V and J are TRBV7-3 and TRBJ2-7; TRBD2 is a possible D gene (5 bases). In germline, CDR1 is SGHTA, CDR2 FQGTGA. V gave up 2 bases and J gave up 5 bases, with 13 bases separating them. The CDR3 runs 14 residues.

Of note for this clone: Just one base apart from a much larger clone, this may be a read error. Within the sample, other DNA sequences also encode this same CDR3. The chain has TRBV7-2 and TRBJ1-2; D is ambiguous. Germline V CDR1 and CDR2: SGHTA, FQGNSA. The CDR3 covers 12 residues. V was trimmed by 5 bases and J by 4 bases, leaving 8 bases between them. CDR3: CASSPGPYGYTF. In nucleotides, the CDR3 is TGTGCCAGCAGCCCGGGCCCCTATGGCTACACCTTC.

The chain links TRBV2 to TRBJ2-5; 11 nucleotides agree with TRBD1. Germline V CDR1 and CDR2: SNHLY, FYNNEI. J gave up 9 bases and V 6 bases, and 3 bases lay outside the gene matches. This CDR3 spans 12 amino acids. CDR3 nucleotide sequence: TGTGCCAGCAGCGGACAGGGGGCATCCCAGTACTTC. It translates to CASSGQGASQYF.

The V and J genes are TRBV19 and TRBJ2-1, with 10 bases aligning to TRBD1. This CDR3 has 16 residues. The V gene's germline CDR1 is LNHDA and CDR2 SQIVND (reference sequence). Losses at the gene ends were 3 bases for V and 10 bases for J; bases not matched to a gene: 12. The CDR3 loop reads CASSIRDRGPGLEQFF. CDR3 nucleotides: TGTGCCAGTAGTATTCGGGACAGGGGTCCCGGGCTAGAGCAGTTCTTC. The full variable domain, with the rest looked up from reference TRBV19 and TRBJ2-1, is DGGITQSPKYLFRKEGQNVTLSCEQNLNHDAMYWYRQDPGQGLRLIYYSQIVNDFQKGDIAEGYSVSREKKESFPLTVTSAQKNPTAFYLCASSIRDRGPGLEQFFGPGTRLTVL.

This chain links TRBV19 with TRBJ2-2; D gene uncertain. Trimming took 7 bases from V and 1 from J, leaving 10 bases between them. The CDR3 is made up of 14 amino acids. The V gene's germline CDR1 is LNHDA and CDR2 SQIVND (reference sequence). The CDR3 coding sequence is TGTGCCAGTAAATATGTAGGGAACACCGGGGAGCTGTTTTTT. Protein product: CASKYVGNTGELFF.

This clone was seen only a few times. This chain joins TRBV12-5 and TRBJ1-2; D remains unclear. The V end lost 5 bases, the J end lost 3 bases, and 7 bases lay between the germline ends. This CDR3 has 12 residues. The germline V gene encodes CDR1 LGHNT and CDR2 FRNRAP. CDR3 nucleotide sequence: TGTGCTAGTGGTGACCAGTACTATGGCTACACCTTC. The encoded protein is CASGDQYYGYTF.

This chain uses TRBV7-9 with TRBJ1-5; D is perhaps TRBD1 (6 bases). The CDR3 runs to 16 residues. Trimming removed 2 bases at V and 2 bases at J, with 13 bases between. The germline V gene has CDR1 SEHNR and CDR2 FQNEAQ (reference sequence). The CDR3 region is CASSLLSGEGNQPQHF. CDR3 DNA sequence: TGTGCCAGCAGCTTATTGTCAGGGGAAGGCAATCAGCCCCAGCATTTT.

The chain joins TRBV27 to TRBJ2-7; D ambiguous. Germline V gives CDR1 MNHEY, CDR2 SMNVEV (reference sequence). Trimming took off 2 bases at V and 1 base at J, with 9 bases between the two ends. The CDR3 is 14 residues long. CDR3 amino acids: CASSLIGGSYEQYF. The CDR3 region has the DNA TGTGCCAGCAGTTTAATAGGTGGTTCCTACGAGCAGTACTTC.

This clone has a handful of counts. The chain uses TRBV2 and TRBJ1-1; D is unresolved. The CDR3 covers 14 residues. Germline V gene data show CDR1 as SNHLY and CDR2 as FYNNEI. V lost 3 bases, J lost 8 bases, and 16 bases lay in between. This CDR3 is CASSEIRSGNEAFF. The CDR3, as DNA: TGTGCCAGCAGTGAGATCAGGTCCGGAAACGAAGCTTTCTTT.